Listed below are T cell receptor beta chains from one sample, sequenced in a study of T cells after yellow fever vaccination. TCRdb reprocessed the 5' RACE reads with MiXCR, giving one entry per CDR3 protein. The data hold over 300,000 distinct CDR3 sequences, with roughly 4.3% observed a single time. Sequencing was performed on PBMCs, taken 5 days after the yellow fever booster vaccination. The receptors here all came from a man between 18 and 29 years old who received the YFV17D yellow fever vaccine. CDR3s include the opening cysteine and the closing phenylalanine or tryptophan. D genes are given only for firm matches. Only some rows state a clone size, as once, few, many or a class for expanded clones.

v_call	d_call	j_call	clone_size	cdr3_nt	cdr3_aa
TRBV11-2	NA	TRBJ2-2	few	TGTGCCAGCAGCTTTTTATTGGGCGATTTGTCCGGGGAGCTGTTTTTT	CASSFLLGDLSGELFF
TRBV20-1	NA	TRBJ2-3	many	TGCAGTGCTAGACGTTCCTTGGCCGATACGCAGTATTTT	CSARRSLADTQYF
TRBV7-9	TRBD2	TRBJ2-1	few	TGTGCCAGCAGCTTCCAGCGGGGCCCTGACAATGAGCAGTTCTTC	CASSFQRGPDNEQFF
TRBV4-3	NA	TRBJ2-7	few	TGCGCCAGCAGCCAAACTATTCCGGGACCGCAAGGGGAGCAGTACTTC	CASSQTIPGPQGEQYF
TRBV7-2	NA	TRBJ1-2	many	TGTGCCAGCAGCCTAGGGGGGGCTAACTATGGCTACACCTTC	CASSLGGANYGYTF
TRBV11-3	NA	TRBJ2-2	few	TGTGCCAGCAGCGGCCGCGGGGTTGTAGCCGGGGAGCTGTTTTTT	CASSGRGVVAGELFF
TRBV12-3/TRBV12-4	NA	TRBJ2-1	few	TGTGCCAGCAGTTTGAGGATGTACAATGAGCAGTTCTTC	CASSLRMYNEQFF
TRBV13	NA	TRBJ1-3	NA	TGTGCCAGCAGCTTAGCCCCCGGAGGGGGAGGAAACACCATATATTTT	CASSLAPGGGGNTIYF
TRBV7-9	TRBD2	TRBJ2-1	few	TGTGCCAGCAGCTTAGCTGGCGGGAGCTCATACGAGCAGTTCTTC	CASSLAGGSSYEQFF
TRBV5-5	TRBD1	TRBJ2-2	few	TGTGCCAGCAGCCCAGGGGTGTTTGGGACAGCGAACACCGGGGAGCTGTTTTTT	CASSPGVFGTANTGELFF
TRBV12-3/TRBV12-4	TRBD2	TRBJ2-2	many	TGTGCCAGCAGGGCCCCAAGCGGGGGGAACACCGGGGAGCTGTTTTTT	CASRAPSGGNTGELFF
TRBV29-1	NA	TRBJ2-1	NA	TGCAGCGTTGCGGGAACTACCCTAAATGAGCAGTTCTTC	CSVAGTTLNEQFF
TRBV9	NA	TRBJ1-2	few	TGTGCCAGCAGCGTAGGCGGGGGGGACTATGGCTACACCTTC	CASSVGGGDYGYTF
TRBV5-1	NA	TRBJ2-1	NA	TGCGCCAGCAGCCCCCGGGTTATGAGGGCCAACAACAATGAGCAGTTCTTC	CASSPRVMRANNNEQFF
TRBV20-1	TRBD2	TRBJ2-7	few	TGCAGTGCAATTCTACCCCAGCGGGGGGGTTACGAGCAGTACTTC	CSAILPQRGGYEQYF
TRBV20-1	NA	TRBJ1-5	few	TGCAGTGCTACCAATGGGGGGAGCAATCAGCCCCAGCATTTT	CSATNGGSNQPQHF
TRBV18	NA	TRBJ1-3	NA	TGTGCCAGCTCCCCAACGGGGGGGAGTGGAAACACCATATATTTT	CASSPTGGSGNTIYF
TRBV6-6	NA	TRBJ2-4	many	TGTGCCAGCAGCCTTCGGAGCCAAAACATTCAGTACTTC	CASSLRSQNIQYF
TRBV6-6	NA	TRBJ1-1	few	TGTGCCAGCAGTCGTGGACGGCTGAACACTGAAGCTTTCTTT	CASSRGRLNTEAFF
TRBV20-1	TRBD2	TRBJ2-5	many	TGCAGTGCCAACGGGGGCGGGGGGACCCAAGAGACCCAGTACTTC	CSANGGGGTQETQYF
TRBV6-5	NA	TRBJ2-3	many	TGTGCCAGCAGTCCGGGGACGGACAGCACAGATACGCAGTATTTT	CASSPGTDSTDTQYF
TRBV7-2	NA	TRBJ1-1	few	TGTGCCAGCAGCTTTGCCCTCACTGAAGCTTTCTTT	CASSFALTEAFF
TRBV7-2	NA	TRBJ2-5	few	TGTGCCAGCAAGCCCGGAGTCCAAGAGACCCAGTACTTC	CASKPGVQETQYF
TRBV19	TRBD1	TRBJ2-1	NA	TGTGCCACGAAAGGGGGCGAAGGTCCGGGCAATGAGCAGTTCTTC	CATKGGEGPGNEQFF
TRBV28	NA	TRBJ2-3	NA	TGTGCCAGCAGTTTGGGGCACAATACGCAGTATTTT	CASSLGHNTQYF
TRBV7-9	NA	TRBJ2-2	few	TGTGCCAGCAGTCCTACTAGATGGGATCACACCGGGGAGCTGTTTTTT	CASSPTRWDHTGELFF
TRBV6-2/TRBV6-3	NA	TRBJ2-6	few	TGTGCCAGCAGTTACTCAGGGGCCAGCTCTGGGGCCAACGTCCTGACTTTC	CASSYSGASSGANVLTF
TRBV6-4	NA	TRBJ2-1	NA	TGTGCCAGCAGTGATCTGGGGGGGGCCGGTAATGAGCAGTTCTTC	CASSDLGGAGNEQFF
TRBV4-3	TRBD2	TRBJ2-1	many	TGCGCCAGCAGCCAAGATTTATTGAGTAGCGGGGCCTACAATGAGCAGTTCTTC	CASSQDLLSSGAYNEQFF
TRBV5-1	TRBD2	TRBJ2-3	NA	TGCGCCAGCAGCTTGGGGGTCTGGACTAGATTTAGGTCAGATACGCAGTATTTT	CASSLGVWTRFRSDTQYF
TRBV5-5	TRBD1	TRBJ2-7	NA	TGTGCCAGCAGCTCGGGGACAGGACAGTACGAGCAGTACTTC	CASSSGTGQYEQYF
TRBV7-2	NA	TRBJ1-1	NA	TGTGCCAGCAGCTTCTACGGTAGCACTGAAGCTTTCTTT	CASSFYGSTEAFF
TRBV18	TRBD1	TRBJ1-4	many	TGTGCCAGCTCACCCCGGACAGGGGGAGGAGAAAAACTGTTTTTT	CASSPRTGGGEKLFF
TRBV5-1	TRBD1	TRBJ1-1	few	TGCGCCAGCAGCCGGGACAGGGCTGAGGGTGAAGCTTTCTTT	CASSRDRAEGEAFF
TRBV4-3	TRBD1	TRBJ1-1	NA	TGCGCCAGCAGCCAGGGTGCGGGACAGCTAGACGGGGCTTTCTTT	CASSQGAGQLDGAFF
TRBV7-9	NA	TRBJ2-3	many	TGTGCCAGCAGCCGGGACCTCCACCACACAGATACGCAGTATTTT	CASSRDLHHTDTQYF
TRBV7-2	NA	TRBJ1-5	many	TGTGCCAGCAGCTTAGGTTCCAGGGGCGGTGGTCAGCCCCAGCATTTT	CASSLGSRGGGQPQHF
TRBV5-1	TRBD1	TRBJ2-1	few	TGCGCCAGCAGCTTGGGACAGGGTCGGAATGAGCAGTTCTTC	CASSLGQGRNEQFF
TRBV5-1	NA	TRBJ2-1	many	TGCGCCAGCAGCTTGGCGCCGGACTATGATGAGCAGTTCTTC	CASSLAPDYDEQFF
TRBV19	NA	TRBJ2-2	NA	TGTGCCAGTAGTATACTGGAGAACACCGGGGAGCTGTTTTTT	CASSILENTGELFF
TRBV7-2	NA	TRBJ2-3	NA	TGTGCCAGCAGCTTAGGGGGGGACGTGGATACGCAGTATTTT	CASSLGGDVDTQYF
TRBV6-5	TRBD2	TRBJ2-5	few	TGTGCCAGCAGTTCAGGCGGGGGGGCCGGGGAGACCCAGTACTTC	CASSSGGGAGETQYF
TRBV9	NA	TRBJ1-3	NA	TGTGCCAGCAGCGTCGGACCGCTCTCTGGAAACACCATATATTTT	CASSVGPLSGNTIYF
TRBV18	NA	TRBJ1-1	many	TGTGCCAGCTCACCTGGACAGATGAACACTGAAGCTTTCTTT	CASSPGQMNTEAFF
TRBV29-1	TRBD1	TRBJ2-7	few	TGCAGCGTCACTTGGAGGACAGGGGCGGACTACGAGCAGTACTTC	CSVTWRTGADYEQYF
TRBV6-2/TRBV6-3	TRBD2	TRBJ2-7	few	TGTGCCAGCCTGGCGGGGGGAACCTACGAGCAGTACTTC	CASLAGGTYEQYF
TRBV6-1	NA	TRBJ2-3	few	TGTGCCAGCAGTGAAGCGCCACTGGGGGGCACAGATACGCAGTATTTT	CASSEAPLGGTDTQYF
TRBV27	NA	TRBJ2-1	few	TGTGCCAGCAGGCGGGACAACCCCTACAATGAGCAGTTCTTC	CASRRDNPYNEQFF
TRBV5-1	TRBD1	TRBJ2-2	many	TGCGCCAGCAGCCCGGGACAGGGGGCAAACACCGGGGAGCTGTTTTTT	CASSPGQGANTGELFF